The rows below give T cell receptor beta chains drawn from one sample of a study of blood T cell repertoires in COVID-19. Libraries were prepared by immunoSEQ multiplex PCR; TCRdb keeps only in-frame clonotypes and omits some of them. Altogether 200,000 to 250,000 clones are present, 81% being singletons, with the ten largest covering around 9.3%. Sequenced material: PBMCs or T cells enriched from blood (not recorded which). The receptors originated from a woman between 50 and 59 years old with acute COVID-19. CDR3s include the opening cysteine and the closing phenylalanine or tryptophan. Each record gives: D gene, V gene, clone size, J gene, CDR3 length, CDR3 protein, CDR3 DNA. A D gene is named only where the DNA matches it firmly. Clone size is given for some rows only: seen once, a few or many times, or a class if the clone is expanded.

TRBD1	TRBV28	.	TRBJ2-1	16	CASSFGTVGSYNEQFF	TGTGCCAGCAGTTTCGGGACAGTCGGGTCCTACAATGAGCAGTTCTTC
TRBD1	TRBV18	.	TRBJ1-5	15	CASSPGQAEYQPQHF	TGTGCCAGCTCACCAGGACAGGCCGAATATCAGCCCCAGCATTTT
TRBD1	TRBV30	few	TRBJ1-4	14	CAWRWDRGKEKLFF	TGTGCCTGGAGGTGGGACAGGGGTAAGGAAAAACTGTTTTTT
.	TRBV3-1/TRBV3-2	.	TRBJ2-3	14	CASSPGLVTDTQYF	TGTGCCAGCAGCCCCGGACTTGTCACAGATACGCAGTATTTT
TRBD1	TRBV11-3	.	TRBJ1-4	16	CASSPTGTGQVEKLFF	TGTGCCAGCAGCCCAACGGGGACAGGGCAAGTGGAAAAACTGTTTTTT
TRBD1	TRBV6-2/TRBV6-3	once	TRBJ1-5	14	CASSSGTGSQPQHF	TGTGCCAGCAGTTCCGGGACAGGGAGCCAGCCCCAGCATTTT
.	TRBV7-2	once	TRBJ2-2	16	CASSVGRLSRGGELFF	TGTGCCAGCAGCGTAGGTCGTCTCAGTCGAGGCGGGGAGCTGTTTTTT
TRBD1	TRBV28	.	TRBJ1-3	14	CASGERTGEHTIYF	TGTGCCAGCGGGGAACGGACAGGGGAACACACCATATATTTT
.	TRBV28	.	TRBJ2-3	15	CASSENRAGTDTQYF	TGTGCCAGCAGTGAAAACCGAGCGGGCACAGATACGCAGTATTTT
.	TRBV21-1	.	TRBJ2-4	20	CASSKDGDRGTLLAKNIQYF	TGTGCCAGCAGCAAAGACGGGGACAGGGGGACCCTCCTAGCCAAAAACATTCAGTACTTC
TRBD1	TRBV27	.	TRBJ1-5	16	CASSLWGTDHGQPQHF	TGTGCCAGCAGTTTATGGGGGACAGATCATGGTCAGCCCCAGCATTTT
.	TRBV3-1/TRBV3-2	once	TRBJ1-1	13	CASSPLLGTEAFF	TGTGCCAGCAGCCCCCTCCTAGGCACTGAAGCTTTCTTT
TRBD1	TRBV5-5	.	TRBJ2-1	15	CASSLLDRGLGEQFF	TGTGCCAGCAGCTTATTGGACAGGGGGCTCGGTGAGCAGTTCTTC
TRBD1	TRBV5-5	.	TRBJ1-1	15	CASSLLGQGRTEAFF	TGTGCCAGCAGCTTGCTCGGACAGGGCCGCACTGAAGCTTTCTTT
TRBD1	TRBV9	.	TRBJ2-7	15	CASSVGQGDSYEQYF	TGTGCCAGCAGCGTCGGACAGGGCGACTCCTACGAGCAGTACTTC
TRBD2	TRBV11-3	.	TRBJ2-5	13	CASSRGRGETQYF	TGTGCCAGCAGCCGCGGGAGGGGGGAGACCCAGTACTTC
.	TRBV7-2	once	TRBJ1-2	15	CASSLVAGGNYGYTF	TGTGCCAGCAGCTTAGTCGCGGGGGGGAACTATGGCTACACCTTC
TRBD1	TRBV7-6	.	TRBJ1-1	17	CASSLLGWTGGNAEAFF	TGTGCCAGCAGCTTACTAGGATGGACAGGGGGCAACGCTGAAGCTTTCTTT
.	TRBV11-2	.	TRBJ1-1	14	CASSLDTVNTEAFF	TGTGCCAGCAGCTTAGATACAGTTAACACTGAAGCTTTCTTT
.	TRBV18	.	TRBJ2-3	14	CASSPLGPFLAQYF	TGTGCCAGCTCACCGCTGGGCCCATTCCTCGCGCAGTATTTT
.	TRBV28	few	TRBJ2-7	14	CASSFPGNNYEQYF	TGTGCCAGCAGTTTCCCAGGGAACAATTACGAGCAGTACTTC
.	TRBV11-2	.	TRBJ1-6	12	CASSTGWSPLHF	TGTGCCAGCAGTACAGGGTGGTCACCCCTCCACTTT
.	TRBV6-5	.	TRBJ1-1	13	CASSYERDTEAFF	TGTGCCAGCAGTTACGAGCGGGACACTGAAGCTTTCTTT
TRBD1	TRBV28	.	TRBJ1-4	15	CASSPNRDRKEKLFF	TGTGCCAGCAGTCCTAACCGGGACAGAAAAGAAAAACTGTTTTTT
TRBD1	TRBV5-1	.	TRBJ1-2	15	CASSSTPGQIYGYTF	TGCGCCAGCAGTTCAACGCCGGGACAGATTTATGGCTACACCTTC
.	TRBV21-1	.	TRBJ2-5	17	CASSKRGRVGQQETQYF	TGTGCCAGCAGCAAAAGGGGTAGAGTAGGACAGCAAGAGACCCAGTACTTC
.	TRBV7-9	.	TRBJ2-7	15	CASSPQGTGSYEQYF	TGTGCCAGCAGCCCCCAAGGGACTGGCTCCTACGAGCAGTACTTC
.	TRBV6-5	.	TRBJ1-2	12	CASSFGQGIITF	.
.	TRBV5-6	once	TRBJ1-5	16	CASSLGQVLSNQPQHF	TGTGCCAGCAGCTTGGGACAGGTCTTAAGCAATCAGCCCCAGCATTTT
TRBD2	TRBV19	once	TRBJ2-1	18	CASSLSRLAGGLHNEQFF	TGTGCCAGTAGTCTAAGTAGACTAGCGGGAGGGCTCCACAATGAGCAGTTCTTC
TRBD1	TRBV11-1	.	TRBJ1-2	12	CASSRQGLGYTF	TGTGCCAGCAGCCGACAGGGGCTTGGCTACACCTTC
.	TRBV27	.	TRBJ2-4	14	CASSPGHPLNIQYF	TGTGCCAGCAGTCCGGGACACCCGTTGAACATTCAGTACTTC
TRBD2	TRBV7-2	.	TRBJ2-5	14	CASSLTSRTETQYF	TGTGCCAGCAGCTTGACTAGCAGGACGGAGACCCAGTACTTC
TRBD2	TRBV7-2	.	TRBJ2-7	15	CASSLVAGDSYEQYF	TGTGCCAGCAGCTTAGTAGCGGGGGACTCCTACGAGCAGTACTTC
.	TRBV7-2	.	TRBJ2-7	14	CASSSQGGGSEQYF	TGTGCCAGCAGCTCACAGGGCGGCGGCTCCGAGCAGTACTTC